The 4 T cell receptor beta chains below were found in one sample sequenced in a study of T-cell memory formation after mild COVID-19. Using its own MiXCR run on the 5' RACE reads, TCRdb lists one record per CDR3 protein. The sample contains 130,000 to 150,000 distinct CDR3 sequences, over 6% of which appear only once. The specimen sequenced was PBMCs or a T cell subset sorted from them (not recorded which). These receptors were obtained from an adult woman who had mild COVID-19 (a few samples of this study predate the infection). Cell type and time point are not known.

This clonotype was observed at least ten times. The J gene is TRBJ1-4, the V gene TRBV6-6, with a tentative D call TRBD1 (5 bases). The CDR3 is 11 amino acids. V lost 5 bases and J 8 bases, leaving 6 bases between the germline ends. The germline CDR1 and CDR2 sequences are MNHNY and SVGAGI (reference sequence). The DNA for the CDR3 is TGTGCCAGCAGTCGACAGGAAAAACTGTTTTTT. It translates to CASSRQEKLFF.

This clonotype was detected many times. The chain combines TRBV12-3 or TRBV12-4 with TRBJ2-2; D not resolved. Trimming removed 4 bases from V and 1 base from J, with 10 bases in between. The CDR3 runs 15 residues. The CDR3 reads CASSSDGGNTGELFF. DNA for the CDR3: TGTGCCAGCAGTTCGGATGGCGGGAACACCGGGGAGCTGTTTTTT.

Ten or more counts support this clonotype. DNA of the CDR3: TGTGCCAGCAGTGACAGGGGGCGGGAGACCCAGTACTTC. Amino acids: CASSDRGRETQYF. V and J are TRBV12-3 or TRBV12-4 and TRBJ2-5; 10 bases fit TRBD1. This CDR3 comprises 13 residues. The V gene end was trimmed by 5 bases and the J gene end by 5 bases; junction bases not matched to a gene: 2.

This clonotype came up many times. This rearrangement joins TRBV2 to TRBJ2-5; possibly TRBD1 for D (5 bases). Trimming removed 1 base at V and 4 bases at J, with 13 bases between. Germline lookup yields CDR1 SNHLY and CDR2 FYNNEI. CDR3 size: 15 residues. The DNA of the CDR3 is TGTGCCAGCAGTGAAGGACAGATTGTGCGAGAGACCCAGTACTTC. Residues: CASSEGQIVRETQYF.